The T cell receptor beta chain described here comes from a study of shared clonotypes between healthy human individuals. Study-level results: For sorted subsets, rarefaction showed incomplete sequencing despite large depth.

Naive CD8 cells lacked CD45RO, underwent positive selection for CCR7 and left out terminally differentiated effector memory CD45RA+ cells. Concerning this clone: Antigen unknown.

Per germline, CDR1 SGHNT and CDR2 YYREEE (reference sequence). The CDR3 has 13 residues. Trimming cost V 9 bases and J 2 bases, with 14 bases left between them. Data came from immunoSEQ multiplex PCR; TCRdb stores just in-frame clones and leaves some out. The sample lists 1.5 million to 2.5 million clones, roughly 95% seen once, with 0.95% to 1.5% in the top ten. Sequenced: naive CD8+ T cells sorted from blood. This TCR was sampled from a man younger than 35 in good health. The genes are TRBV5-4 and TRBJ2-5, with D perhaps assigned TRBD1 or TRBD2 (5 bases each). CDR3 nucleotides: TGTGCCACTAGAAGGGGAGATCAAGAGACCCAGTACTTC. It encodes CATRRGDQETQYF.